This TCR beta chain is drawn from a study of T-cell memory formation after mild COVID-19. About the research overall: Among the donors, TCR clusters were largely specific to each donor.

A word on this clonotype: Its antigen is still unknown.

TCRdb ran MiXCR on the 5' RACE reads and lists one entry per CDR3 protein. The sample yields about 150,000 distinct CDR3 sequences, more than 12% seen once. General study results and limits: CD4/CD8 balance characterized clones contracting day 15 to 85, and CD4+ skew characterized later expanders. Contracting clones localized mainly to CM and EM when CD4+ and mainly to EMRA when CD8+.

Sequencing used PBMCs or a T cell subset sorted from them (not recorded which). This TCR came from an adult woman who had mild COVID-19 (a few samples of this study predate the infection). Cell type and time point are not known.

This CDR3 reads CASSPTLAGEETQYF. The CDR3 bases are TGTGCCAGCAGTCCGACCCTAGCGGGAGAAGAGACCCAGTACTTC. This chain joins TRBV28 and TRBJ2-5, with 10 positions matching TRBD2. The CDR3 loop spans 15 amino acids. Germline CDR1 and CDR2: MDHEN and SYDVKM. V was pared by 5 bases and J by 3 bases, with 6 bases of the junction left unmatched.